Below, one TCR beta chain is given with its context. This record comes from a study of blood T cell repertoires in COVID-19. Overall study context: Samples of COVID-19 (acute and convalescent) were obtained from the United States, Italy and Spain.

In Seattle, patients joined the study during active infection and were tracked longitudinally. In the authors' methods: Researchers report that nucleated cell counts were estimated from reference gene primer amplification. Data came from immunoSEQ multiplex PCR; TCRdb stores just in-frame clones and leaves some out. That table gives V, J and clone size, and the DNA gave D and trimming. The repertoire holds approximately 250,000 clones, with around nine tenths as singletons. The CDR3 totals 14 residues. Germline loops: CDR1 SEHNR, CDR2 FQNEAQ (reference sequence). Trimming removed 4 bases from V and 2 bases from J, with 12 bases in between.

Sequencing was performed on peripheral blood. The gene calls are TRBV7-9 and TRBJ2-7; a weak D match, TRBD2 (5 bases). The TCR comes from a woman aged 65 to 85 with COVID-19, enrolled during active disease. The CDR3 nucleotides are TGTGCCAGCAGCTCCCCCCGGGGAACCTACGAGCAGTACTTC. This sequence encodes CASSSPRGTYEQYF. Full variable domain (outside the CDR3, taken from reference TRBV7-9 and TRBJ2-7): DTGVSQNPRHKITKRGQNVTFRCDPISEHNRLYWYRQTLGQGPEFLTYFQNEAQLEKSRLLSDRFSAERPKGSFSTLEIQRTEQGDSAMYLCASSSPRGTYEQYFGPGTRLTVT.